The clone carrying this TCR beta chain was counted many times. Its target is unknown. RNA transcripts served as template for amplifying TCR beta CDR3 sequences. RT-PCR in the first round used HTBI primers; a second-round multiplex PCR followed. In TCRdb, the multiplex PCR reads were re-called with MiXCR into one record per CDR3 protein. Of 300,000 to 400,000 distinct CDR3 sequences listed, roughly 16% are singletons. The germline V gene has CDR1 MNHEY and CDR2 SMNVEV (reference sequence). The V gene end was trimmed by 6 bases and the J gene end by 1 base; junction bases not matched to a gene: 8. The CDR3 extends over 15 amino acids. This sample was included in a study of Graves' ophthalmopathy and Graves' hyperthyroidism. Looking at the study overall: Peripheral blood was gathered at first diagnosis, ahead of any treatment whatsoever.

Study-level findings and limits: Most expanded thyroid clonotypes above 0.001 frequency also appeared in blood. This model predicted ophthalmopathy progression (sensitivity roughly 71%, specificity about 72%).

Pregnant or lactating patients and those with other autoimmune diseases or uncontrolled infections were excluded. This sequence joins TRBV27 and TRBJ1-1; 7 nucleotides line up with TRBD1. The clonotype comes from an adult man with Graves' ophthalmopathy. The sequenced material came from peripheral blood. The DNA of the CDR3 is TGTGCCAGCAGACCCTCCGGGACAGCGAACACTGAAGCTTTCTTT. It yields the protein CASRPSGTANTEAFF.